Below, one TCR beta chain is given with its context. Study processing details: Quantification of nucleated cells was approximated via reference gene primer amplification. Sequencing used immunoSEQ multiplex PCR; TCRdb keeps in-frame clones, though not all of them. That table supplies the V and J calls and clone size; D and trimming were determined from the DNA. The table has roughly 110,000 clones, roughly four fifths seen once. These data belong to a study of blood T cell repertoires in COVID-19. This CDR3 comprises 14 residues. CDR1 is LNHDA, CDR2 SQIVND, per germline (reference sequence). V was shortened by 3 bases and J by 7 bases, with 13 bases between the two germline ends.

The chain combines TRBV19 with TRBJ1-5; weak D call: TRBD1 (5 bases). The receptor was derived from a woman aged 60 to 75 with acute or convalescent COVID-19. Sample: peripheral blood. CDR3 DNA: TGTGCCAGTAGTATCTTCAGGGATGGGCAGCCCCAGCATTTT. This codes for CASSIFRDGQPQHF.